The text below deals with one T cell receptor (beta chain). Its antigen is not known. The CDR3 contains 14 residues. Trimming took off 2 bases at V and 4 bases at J, with 11 bases between the two ends. This record comes from a study of post-analysis software for immune sequencing data. Study at large: Relapsing-remitting, secondary progressive and progressive-relapsing forms made up the multiple sclerosis disease courses. Findings and limits, study-wide: Strong co-clustering by F measure linked samples that shared a preparation batch. Comparison of patients with controls showed about 5 TRBV segments more frequent in patients, TRBV5-6, TRBV5-1 and TRBV20-1 among them. Normalized Chao1 diversity was significantly reduced in patients versus controls.

Libraries were made from TCR beta cDNA, and they carried unique molecular identifiers. The T cell input of about 0.9 to 10 million gave roughly 0.5 million cDNA molecules. TCRdb processed the PCR reads anew with MiXCR; each CDR3 protein has one entry. The repertoire has 750,000 to 900,000 distinct CDR3 sequences, around 45% of them found once; the top ten carry roughly 4.9%. The V gene is TRBV12-3 or TRBV12-4, the J gene TRBJ1-2; D unresolved. This clonotype was sampled from a girl aged 5 to 17 with multiple sclerosis. The sample consisted of blood. The CDR3 bases are TGTGCCAGCAGTTTAAACAGCTGGGTCTATGGCTACACCTTC. Its translation is CASSLNSWVYGYTF.